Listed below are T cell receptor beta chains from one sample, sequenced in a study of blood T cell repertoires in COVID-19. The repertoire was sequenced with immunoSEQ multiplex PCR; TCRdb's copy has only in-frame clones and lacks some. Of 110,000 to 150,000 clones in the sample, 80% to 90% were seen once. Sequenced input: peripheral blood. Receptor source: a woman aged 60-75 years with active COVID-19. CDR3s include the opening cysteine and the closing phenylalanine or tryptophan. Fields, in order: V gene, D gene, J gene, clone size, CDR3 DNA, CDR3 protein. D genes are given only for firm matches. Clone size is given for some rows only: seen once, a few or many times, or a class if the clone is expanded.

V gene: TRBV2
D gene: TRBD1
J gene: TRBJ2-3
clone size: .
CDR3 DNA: TGTGCCAGCAGACATGACAGGGGAGGTGGGGGGCCGGCGCAGTATTTT
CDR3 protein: CASRHDRGGGGPAQYF

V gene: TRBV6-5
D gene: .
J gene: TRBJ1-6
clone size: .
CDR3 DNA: TGTGCCAGCAGTTACAATGGGGGGAATAATTCACCCCTCCACTTT
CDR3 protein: CASSYNGGNNSPLHF

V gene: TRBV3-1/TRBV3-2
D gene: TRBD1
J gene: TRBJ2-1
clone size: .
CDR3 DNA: TGTGCCAGCAGCCAGCCAGGGGGCAATGAGCAGTTCTTC
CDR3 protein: CASSQPGGNEQFF

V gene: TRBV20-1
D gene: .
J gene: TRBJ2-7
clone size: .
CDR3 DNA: TGCAGTGCTAGTTTTAGCGAGTCCTACGAGCAGTACTTC
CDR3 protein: CSASFSESYEQYF

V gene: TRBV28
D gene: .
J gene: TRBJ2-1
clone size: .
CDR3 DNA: TGTGCCAGCACCCAGCGTCGACTTGAGCAGTTCTTC
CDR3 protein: CASTQRRLEQFF

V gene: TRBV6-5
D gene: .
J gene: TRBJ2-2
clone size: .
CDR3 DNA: TGTGCCAGCAGTTACCGTCGTTCCGGGGAGCTGTTTTTT
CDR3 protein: CASSYRRSGELFF

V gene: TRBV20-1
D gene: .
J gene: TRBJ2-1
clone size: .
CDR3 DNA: TGCAGTGCTAGAGACTTGAATGAGCAGTTCTTC
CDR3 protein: CSARDLNEQFF

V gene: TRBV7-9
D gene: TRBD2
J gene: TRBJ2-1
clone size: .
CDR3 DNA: TGTGCCAGCAGCCCGAGGACTAGCGGGTTAGTGCACGTTGAGCAGTTCTTC
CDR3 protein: CASSPRTSGLVHVEQFF

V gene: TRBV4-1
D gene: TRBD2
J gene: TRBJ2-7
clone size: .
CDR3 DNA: TGCGCCAGCAGCCAAGGGGCGGGGAGGGGAGGGGAATACGAGCAGTACTTC
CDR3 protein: CASSQGAGRGGEYEQYF

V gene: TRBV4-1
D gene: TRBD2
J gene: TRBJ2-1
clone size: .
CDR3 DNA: TGCGCCAGCAGCCAGCTCCCCGGACTAGCGGGAGGGCTCCATGAGCAGTTCTTC
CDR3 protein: CASSQLPGLAGGLHEQFF

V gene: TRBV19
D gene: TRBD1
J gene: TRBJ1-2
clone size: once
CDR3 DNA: TGTGCCAGTAGTTTTCAGGGGGCTTACTATGGCTACACCTTC
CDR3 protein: CASSFQGAYYGYTF

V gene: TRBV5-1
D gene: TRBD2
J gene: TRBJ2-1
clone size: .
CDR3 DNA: TGCGCCAGCAGCCTAGGACTAGCGGGAGGTACCTACAATGAGCAGTTCTTC
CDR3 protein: CASSLGLAGGTYNEQFF

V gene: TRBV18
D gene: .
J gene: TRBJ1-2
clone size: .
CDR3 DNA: TGTGCCAGCTCCCCTGTCGGGGTTGACTATGGCTACACCTTC
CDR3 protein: CASSPVGVDYGYTF

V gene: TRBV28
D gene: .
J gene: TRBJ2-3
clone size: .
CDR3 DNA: TGTGCCAGCAGTCCCCCCCTGGGCCCAGATACGCAGTATTTT
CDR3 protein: CASSPPLGPDTQYF